Presented here are 11 T cell receptor beta chains from one specimen sequenced in a study of T cells expressing NK-cell markers. TCRdb reprocessed the 5' RACE reads and reports one entry per CDR3 protein, with no DNA. The sample table includes about 550,000 distinct CDR3 sequences. Sequences were obtained from blood T cells: a sorted CD56 or NKG2C T cell subset, CD4+ or CD8+ T cells, or bulk PBMC T cells (not recorded which). These TCRs come from a man younger than 35 in good health.

The V gene is TRBV5-1, the J gene TRBJ1-1; the TCRdb call, TRBD1, lacks DNA for checking. The CDR3 length is 14 residues. Germline V gene data show CDR1 as SGHRS and CDR2 as YFSETQ. The CDR3 sequence is CASSFEGRNTEAFF. Combining the CDR3 with reference TRBV5-1 and TRBJ1-1 gives the whole variable domain KAGVTQTPRYLIKTRGQQVTLSCSPISGHRSVSWYQQTPGQGLQFLFEYFSETQRNKGNFPGRFSGRQFSNSRSEMNVSTLELGDSALYLCASSFEGRNTEAFFGQGTRLTVV.

CDR3 amino acids: CSVVGQGPLSYNEQFF. V and J are TRBV29-1 and TRBJ2-1; TCRdb gives TRBD1 as the D gene, but with no DNA this cannot be confirmed. The CDR3 extends over 16 amino acids. The germline gives CDR1 SQVTM, CDR2 ANQGSEA.

The V and J genes are TRBV11-2 and TRBJ2-1. The CDR3 length is 15 residues. Germline assignment: CDR1 SGHAT and CDR2 FQNNGV. CDR3 protein: CASSLELAAYNEQFF.

The chain's CDR3 is CASSLRGGGFLNEKLFF. The chain uses TRBV5-1 and TRBJ1-4. The CDR3 is 17 amino acids. Germline V gene data show CDR1 as SGHRS and CDR2 as YFSETQ.

The CDR3 spells CASSVGGNSYQETQYF. The V gene is TRBV9, the J gene TRBJ2-5. In germline, CDR1 is SGDLS, CDR2 YYNGEE. This CDR3 region has 16 residues.

The chain is built from TRBV30 and TRBJ2-1; the D call of TRBD2 rests on TCRdb alone, since no DNA is present to check it. CDR1 is GTSNPN, CDR2 SVGIG, per germline (reference sequence). This CDR3 spans 17 amino acids. The CDR3 loop reads CAWSTSPGLAGADEQFF.

The J gene is TRBJ2-7, the V gene TRBV12-3 or TRBV12-4; TCRdb calls TRBD2, which cannot be checked without DNA. CDR3 length equals 14 residues. This CDR3 is CASSPGLGPYEQYF.

The gene calls are TRBV6-1 and TRBJ1-1; TCRdb's D call, TRBD1, is unchecked because there is no DNA. The CDR3 is 15 residues long. Germline assignment: CDR1 MNHNS and CDR2 SASEGT. The CDR3 loop is CASSQGHPSNTEAFF.

The gene calls are TRBV4-2 and TRBJ2-1; TCRdb reports TRBD1, a call that lacks DNA to check it against. Germline V gives CDR1 LGHNA, CDR2 YNFKEQ. The CDR3 is made up of 15 amino acids. The CDR3: CASSRGLGLVNEQFF.

The rearrangement uses TRBV20-1 and TRBJ2-3; no DNA is available, so the TRBD2 call from TCRdb remains unchecked. CDR3 length equals 15 residues. The germline gives CDR1 DFQATT, CDR2 SNEGSKA (reference sequence). The CDR3 loop is CSAEGTSGRGDTQYF.

The chain is built from TRBV10-3 and TRBJ2-1; TCRdb's assignment of TRBD2 cannot be checked, as there is no DNA. The CDR3 spans 13 residues. Germline V gene sequence: CDR1 ENHRY, CDR2 SYGVKD. The CDR3: CAIRGPGYNEQFF.